This TCR beta chain was captured in a study of shared clonotypes between healthy human individuals. Only Caucasian adults living in Nashville, Tennessee made up the donor group. Each subset's genomic DNA was split evenly across several immunoSEQ plates. Profiling relied on immunoSEQ multiplex PCR, and the TCRdb table lists in-frame clones only, not all of them. The sample includes about 2.4 million clones, 93% of them seen just once. There are 13 residues in the CDR3. Germline-derived CDR1 and CDR2 are KGHSH and LQKENI. V lost 6 bases to trimming and J lost 5 bases, with 11 bases between them. Sequencing was carried out using naive CD4+ T cells from PBMCs. Documented subset: CD45RA+ positively selected. The genes are TRBV18 and TRBJ2-1; D call uncertain. The receptor was isolated from a man in his late teens or twenties in good health. Some clones in this sample may be carry-over from other donors' samples. The CDR3 is CASSPVGNNEQFF. The CDR3 DNA is TGTGCCAGCTCCCCCGTGGGGAACAATGAGCAGTTCTTC.